The 27 T cell receptor beta chains in this list originate from one sample, sequenced in a study of PD-L1 blockade in urothelial cancer. The time point: pretreatment peripheral blood. The assay was immunoSEQ multiplex PCR, and TCRdb's table has in-frame clones only and misses some. The sample shows under 50,000 clones, more than 85% of them seen only once. This specimen consisted of PBMCs, obtained around atezolizumab (anti-PD-L1) treatment. These receptors originate from a woman aged 55-69 years with urothelial cancer.

The genes are TRBV6-4 and TRBJ2-1, with 14 bases lining up with TRBD2. V lost 9 bases, J lost 0 bases, and 10 bases stayed unmatched. Germline values: CDR1 MRHNA, CDR2 SNTAGT. CDR3 length: 18 amino acids. CDR3 sequence (DNA): TGTGCCAGTTCCAGACTAGCGGGAGGGATGAGCTCCTACAATGAGCAGTTCTTC. Its protein product is CASSRLAGGMSSYNEQFF.

CDR3: CASSVSVNTEAFF. The CDR3 nucleotides are TGTGCCAGCAGCGTCAGTGTGAACACTGAAGCTTTCTTT. The chain has TRBV9 and TRBJ1-1; D ambiguous. Between the trimmed V and J ends, which lost 2 bases and 0 bases, there was a span of 5 bases. Germline V gene lookup returns CDR1 SGDLS and CDR2 YYNGEE. The CDR3 sequence is 13 residues long.

The V gene is TRBV5-1, the J gene TRBJ2-3; 7 positions agree with TRBD1. V lost 3 bases and J lost 3; bases outside the gene matches: 13. This CDR3 spans 17 amino acids. Germline V CDR1 and CDR2: SGHRS, YFSETQ. CDR3 nucleotide sequence: TGCGCCAGCAGCTCGGGCGCGACAGGGAAGTGGACAGATACGCAGTATTTT. Translated, it gives CASSSGATGKWTDTQYF.

This rearrangement joins TRBV29-1 to TRBJ1-2; D unclear. There are 14 residues in the CDR3. V dropped 2 bases and J dropped 8 bases, with 18 bases sitting between them. Germline CDR1 SQVTM, CDR2 ANQGSEA. CDR3 sequence (DNA): TGCAGCGTTGAACCGGAGGGCCCTTTTCAGGGCTACACCTTC. Translation gives CSVEPEGPFQGYTF.

V gene TRBV6-6 combines with J gene TRBJ2-3; D is unresolved. Germline CDR1 reads MNHNY; CDR2 reads SVGAGI (reference sequence). CDR3 size: 13 residues. Trimming removed 6 bases from V and 0 bases from J, with 7 bases in between. The DNA of the CDR3 is TGTGCCAGCAGGAGCACGAGCACAGATACGCAGTATTTT. Its protein product is CASRSTSTDTQYF.

The chain carries TRBV5-8 and TRBJ2-1; TRBD1 might be the D (6 bases). CDR1 SGHTS and CDR2 YDEGEE come from the germline V gene. This CDR3 has 15 residues. V was shortened by 1 base and J by 5 bases, with 13 bases between the two germline ends. For the CDR3, the DNA is TGTGCCAGCAGCTTGATCGGACAGATTAACAATGAGCAGTTCTTC. This translates into CASSLIGQINNEQFF. The whole variable domain, filled in from reference TRBV5-8 and TRBJ2-1, reads EAGVTQSPTHLIKTRGQQATLRCSPISGHTSVYWYQQALGLGLQFLLWYDEGEERNRGNFPPRFSGRQFPNYSSELNVNALELEDSALYLCASSLIGQINNEQFFGPGTRLTVL.

The CDR3 region has the DNA TGTGCCAGCAGCGGGGGACAGGGATATGAAAAACTGTTTTTT. Translated, it gives CASSGGQGYEKLFF. The chain couples TRBV9 to TRBJ1-4; 9 bases fit TRBD1. This CDR3 is 14 amino acids long. In germline, CDR1 is SGDLS, CDR2 YYNGEE. V lost 3 bases and J lost 6; bases outside the gene matches: 3.

The chain's CDR3 is CASSSTGEAGNTIYF. CDR3 bases: TGTGCCAGCAGTTCAACGGGAGAAGCTGGAAACACCATATATTTT. This chain links TRBV28 with TRBJ1-3, with D hard to call. CDR1 MDHEN and CDR2 SYDVKM come from the germline V gene. Trimming took off 4 bases at V and 2 bases at J, with 12 bases between the two ends. CDR3 length: 15 residues.

This clone was counted once. This sequence joins TRBV6-5 and TRBJ2-7, with 7 bases fitting TRBD1. Germline V gene lookup returns CDR1 MNHEY and CDR2 SVGAGI. V was clipped by 7 bases and J by 4 bases; unmatched bases: 7. This CDR3 has 13 amino acids. The CDR3 DNA follows: TGTGCCAGCATAAAGACAGGGTCGTACGAGCAGTACTTC. The encoded protein is CASIKTGSYEQYF.

This chain connects TRBV27 to TRBJ2-1; perhaps TRBD2 as D (6 bases). The CDR3 loop spans 15 amino acids. Per germline, CDR1 MNHEY and CDR2 SMNVEV (reference sequence). The V end was cut by 6 bases, the J end by 0 bases, with 12 bases between. CDR3 nucleotide sequence: TGTGCCAGCAGACTAGGAGGGAGCTCCTACAATGAGCAGTTCTTC. This sequence encodes CASRLGGSSYNEQFF.

This clone was seen just once. The CDR3, as DNA: TGTGCCAGTAGTCCCGGAACAGGGATGACTGAAGCTTTCTTT. As protein: CASSPGTGMTEAFF. V and J are TRBV19 and TRBJ1-1, with D perhaps TRBD1 (6 bases). Germline V gene sequence: CDR1 LNHDA, CDR2 SQIVND (reference sequence). Deletions cut 5 bases from V and 5 bases from J, with 15 bases between. This CDR3 spans 14 amino acids.

The gene calls are TRBV28 and TRBJ2-7; 8 bases are shared with TRBD1. This CDR3 has 14 amino acids. With V trimmed by 5 bases and J by 4 bases, 7 bases remained unmatched. The V gene's germline CDR1 is MDHEN and CDR2 SYDVKM. This CDR3 reads CASSTYRGEYEQYF. CDR3 nucleotide sequence: TGTGCCAGCAGTACCTACAGGGGGGAGTACGAGCAGTACTTC.

This chain connects TRBV5-1 to TRBJ2-7; TRBD2 agrees at 10 bases. Germline trimming cut 3 bases from V and 3 bases from J; bases unmatched to any gene: 15. The CDR3 is made up of 18 amino acids. Germline V gives CDR1 SGHRS, CDR2 YFSETQ. In DNA, the CDR3 is TGCGCCAGCAGCTCAAAACTTTCCGGGACTAGCGAGGTCTACGAGCAGTACTTC. Residues: CASSSKLSGTSEVYEQYF.

CDR3 coding DNA: TGTGCCTGGAGTGTGGGACAGGGTGCCTACGAGCAGTACTTC. Residues: CAWSVGQGAYEQYF. V gene TRBV30 combines with J gene TRBJ2-7; 9 bases align to TRBD1. The CDR3 has 14 residues. CDR1 is GTSNPN and CDR2 is SVGIG in the germline V gene (reference sequence). The V gene end was trimmed by 0 bases and the J gene end by 2 bases; junction bases not matched to a gene: 2. Together with reference TRBV30 and TRBJ2-7, the CDR3 gives the full variable domain: SQTIHQWPATLVQPVGSPLSLECTVEGTSNPNLYWYRQAAGRGLQLLFYSVGIGQISSEVPQNLSASRPQDRQFILSSKKLLLSDSGFYLCAWSVGQGAYEQYFGPGTRLTVT.

This clone was observed once. The chain recombines TRBV5-1 with TRBJ1-1; the match to TRBD1 covers 11 bases. Per germline, CDR1 SGHRS and CDR2 YFSETQ. Germline trimming cut 4 bases from V and 6 bases from J; bases unmatched to any gene: 5. The CDR3 sequence is 14 residues long. CDR3 sequence: CASSTGQGASEAFF. The CDR3 nucleotides read TGCGCCAGCAGCACAGGACAGGGGGCTTCTGAAGCTTTCTTT.

In its sample, this clone was seen once. V and J are TRBV7-6 and TRBJ1-2; TRBD1 agrees at 12 bases. The V gene end was trimmed by 2 bases and the J gene end by 2 bases; junction bases not matched to a gene: 9. This CDR3 spans 18 amino acids. Germline loops: CDR1 SGHVS, CDR2 FNYEAQ. The CDR3 region has the DNA TGTGCCAGCAGCTTACACCCGGGACAGGGGGCCCCCAACTATGGCTACACCTTC. Translating gives CASSLHPGQGAPNYGYTF.

V and J are TRBV19 and TRBJ2-3, with a possible D match to TRBD2 (6 bases). V dropped 4 bases and J dropped 4 bases, with 18 bases sitting between them. Per the germline V gene, CDR1 is LNHDA and CDR2 is SQIVND (reference sequence). This CDR3 region has 16 residues. The DNA of the CDR3 is TGTGCCAGTAGTACCGCGGGACTCGTTTTTTCAGATACGCAGTATTTT. The encoded protein is CASSTAGLVFSDTQYF. Complete variable domain (other parts from reference TRBV19 and TRBJ2-3): DGGITQSPKYLFRKEGQNVTLSCEQNLNHDAMYWYRQDPGQGLRLIYYSQIVNDFQKGDIAEGYSVSREKKESFPLTVTSAQKNPTAFYLCASSTAGLVFSDTQYFGPGTRLTVL.

This chain uses TRBV7-3 with TRBJ2-3; TRBD2 matches 13 bases. The CDR3 consists of 18 residues. V lost 2 bases to trimming and J lost 2 bases; unmatched junction nucleotides: 7. Germline CDR1 is SGHTA and CDR2 is FQGTGA. The CDR3 loop is CASSLAGTSGTFTDTQYF. Written as DNA, the CDR3 is TGTGCCAGCAGCTTAGCCGGGACTAGCGGGACTTTCACAGATACGCAGTATTTT. Together with reference TRBV7-3 and TRBJ2-3, the CDR3 gives the full variable domain: GAGVSQTPSNKVTEKGKYVELRCDPISGHTALYWYRQSLGQGPEFLIYFQGTGAADDSGLPNDRFFAVRPEGSVSTLKIQRTERGDSAVYLCASSLAGTSGTFTDTQYFGPGTRLTVL.

The chain joins TRBV28 to TRBJ1-1; the D is unclear. CDR1 MDHEN and CDR2 SYDVKM come from the germline V gene. The CDR3 has 15 amino acids. Trimming stripped 9 bases from V and 0 bases from J, with 17 bases between. The CDR3 region has the DNA TGTGCCAGTATTCGCCTCCAGACAATGAACACTGAAGCTTTCTTT. It yields the protein CASIRLQTMNTEAFF.

The CDR3 coding sequence is TGTGCCAGCAGCCGGGGGCTAGCGGGAGGGCCATCCTACGAGCAGTACTTC. Translating gives CASSRGLAGGPSYEQYF. The V call is TRBV5-8, the J call TRBJ2-7, with 12 bases fitting TRBD2. Germline V lookup: CDR1 SGHTS, CDR2 YDEGEE. The CDR3 covers 17 residues. Trimming at V came to 4 bases and at J to 1 base, leaving 9 bases not matched to a gene.

This clone is a singleton in its sample. The chain has TRBV29-1 and TRBJ2-5; D might be TRBD1 (6 bases). The CDR3 extends over 11 amino acids. The germline gives CDR1 SQVTM, CDR2 ANQGSEA. V lost 7 bases and J lost 2, with 8 bases in between. In DNA, the CDR3 is TGCAGCGCTGGACAGCAAGAGACCCAGTACTTC. It specifies CSAGQQETQYF.

The chain joins TRBV28 to TRBJ2-4; no definite D call. CDR3 length: 12 residues. V lost 3 bases to trimming and J lost 6 bases, with 6 bases between them. Germline V lookup: CDR1 MDHEN, CDR2 SYDVKM. The CDR3 bases are TGTGCCAGCAGTTTCCGAGGAAACATTCAGTACTTC. This gives the protein CASSFRGNIQYF.

The rearrangement uses TRBV11-3 and TRBJ2-7; tentative D call: TRBD1 (6 bases). CDR3 size: 15 residues. CDR1 SGHNT and CDR2 YENEEA come from the germline V gene. V lost 5 bases, J lost 1 base, and 15 bases lay in between. The CDR3 nucleotides are TGTGCCAGCAGCCCCAGGGGCCTGTTTTCCTACGAGCAGTACTTC. Residues: CASSPRGLFSYEQYF. Looking up the rest from reference TRBV11-3 and TRBJ2-7 gives the full variable domain: EAGVVQSPRYKIIEKKQPVAFWCNPISGHNTLYWYLQNLGQGPELLIRYENEEAVDDSQLPKDRFSAERLKGVDSTLKIQPAELGDSAVYLCASSPRGLFSYEQYFGPGTRLTVT.

This chain links TRBV29-1 with TRBJ1-1, with D unresolved. The CDR3 spans 14 residues. V lost 3 bases to trimming and J lost 1 base, with 12 bases between them. In germline, CDR1 is SQVTM, CDR2 ANQGSEA. The CDR3: CSVEVQIANTEAFF. The CDR3 region has the DNA TGCAGCGTTGAGGTACAGATTGCGAACACTGAAGCTTTCTTT.

CDR3 protein: CASSPRPGELFF. As DNA, the CDR3 is TGTGCCAGCAGTCCTAGGCCCGGGGAGCTGTTTTTT. V is TRBV11-2 and J is TRBJ2-2; D gene ambiguous. V lost 6 bases and J 6 bases, leaving 8 bases between the germline ends. Germline values: CDR1 SGHAT, CDR2 FQNNGV. CDR3 length: 12 residues.

The CDR3 DNA sequence: TGTGCCAGCAATAAAGGGTGGGGCGGACGAGATACGCAGTATTTT. As protein: CASNKGWGGRDTQYF. The chain joins TRBV2 to TRBJ2-3; a weak D match, TRBD1 (5 bases). Per germline, CDR1 SNHLY and CDR2 FYNNEI. Trimming stripped 7 bases from V and 5 bases from J, with 19 bases between. The CDR3 is made up of 15 amino acids. Full variable domain (outside the CDR3, taken from reference TRBV2 and TRBJ2-3): EPEVTQTPSHQVTQMGQEVILRCVPISNHLYFYWYRQILGQKVEFLVSFYNNEISEKSEIFDDQFSVERPDGSNFTLKIRSTKLEDSAMYFCASNKGWGGRDTQYFGPGTRLTVL.

The rearrangement uses TRBV2 and TRBJ2-1; a possible D gene is TRBD2 (7 bases). CDR1 is SNHLY, CDR2 FYNNEI, per germline. The CDR3 consists of 14 residues. Trimming pared 4 bases from V and 4 bases from J, leaving 11 bases between. The CDR3 reads CASSGGGGYNEQFF. The CDR3 nucleotides are TGTGCCAGCAGTGGAGGGGGGGGGTACAATGAGCAGTTCTTC. Drawing the rest from reference TRBV2 and TRBJ2-1, the complete variable domain is EPEVTQTPSHQVTQMGQEVILRCVPISNHLYFYWYRQILGQKVEFLVSFYNNEISEKSEIFDDQFSVERPDGSNFTLKIRSTKLEDSAMYFCASSGGGGYNEQFFGPGTRLTVL.